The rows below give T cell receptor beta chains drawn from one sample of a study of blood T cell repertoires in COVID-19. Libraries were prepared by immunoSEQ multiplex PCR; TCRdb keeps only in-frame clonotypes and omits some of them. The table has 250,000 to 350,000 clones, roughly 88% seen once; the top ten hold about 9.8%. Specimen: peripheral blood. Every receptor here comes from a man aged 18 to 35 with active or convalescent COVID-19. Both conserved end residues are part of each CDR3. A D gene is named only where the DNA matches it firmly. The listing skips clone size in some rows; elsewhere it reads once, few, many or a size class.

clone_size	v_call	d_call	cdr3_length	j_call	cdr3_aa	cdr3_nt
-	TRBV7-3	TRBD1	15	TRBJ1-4	CASSETGGAGEKLFF	TGTGCCAGCAGCGAGACAGGGGGCGCTGGGGAAAAACTGTTTTTT
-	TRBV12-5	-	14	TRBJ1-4	CASGLAGVSEKLFF	TGTGCTAGTGGTTTGGCAGGGGTCAGCGAAAAACTGTTTTTT
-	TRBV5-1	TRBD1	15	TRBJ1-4	CASSLDRTGNEKLFF	TGCGCCAGCAGCTTGGATCGGACAGGGAATGAAAAACTGTTTTTT
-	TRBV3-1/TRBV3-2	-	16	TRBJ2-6	CASSPQGGEGANVLTF	TGTGCCAGCAGCCCACAAGGGGGGGAGGGGGCCAACGTCCTGACTTTC
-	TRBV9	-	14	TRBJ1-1	CASSSGQLNTEAFF	TGTGCCAGCAGCTCCGGACAGTTGAACACTGAAGCTTTCTTT
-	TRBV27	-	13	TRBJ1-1	CASSQRRNTEAFF	TGTGCCAGCAGTCAAAGGAGGAACACTGAAGCTTTCTTT
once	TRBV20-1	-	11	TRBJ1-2	CSASGGGGYTF	TGCAGTGCTAGCGGGGGGGGTGGCTACACCTTC
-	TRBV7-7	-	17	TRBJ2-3	CASSPFPGRVSTDTQYF	TGTGCCAGCAGCCCCTTTCCCGGCAGGGTGAGCACAGATACGCAGTATTTT
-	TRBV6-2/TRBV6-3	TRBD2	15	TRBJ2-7	CASSGVAGGQYEQYF	TGTGCCAGCAGTGGGGTAGCGGGGGGCCAGTACGAGCAGTACTTC
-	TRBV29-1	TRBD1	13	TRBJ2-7	CSAGQGAFYEQYF	TGCAGCGCCGGACAGGGGGCCTTCTACGAGCAGTACTTC
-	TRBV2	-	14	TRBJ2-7	CASSLGGQIYEQYF	TGTGCCAGCAGTTTGGGTGGACAGATATACGAGCAGTACTTC
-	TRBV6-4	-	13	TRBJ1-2	CASSDSTAYGYTF	TGTGCCAGCAGTGACTCGACAGCTTATGGCTACACCTTC
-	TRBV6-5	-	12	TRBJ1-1	CATSMVNTEAFF	TGTGCCACGAGTATGGTGAACACTGAAGCTTTCTTT
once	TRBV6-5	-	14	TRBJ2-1	CASSYRTAYNEQFF	TGTGCCAGCAGTTACAGGACAGCCTACAATGAGCAGTTCTTC
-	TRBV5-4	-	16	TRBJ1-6	CASSVDGSSYNSPLHF	TGTGCCAGCAGCGTGGACGGGAGCTCCTATAATTCACCCCTCCACTTT
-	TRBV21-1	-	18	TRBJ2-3	CASSNANRAGGCTDTQYF	TGTGCCAGCAGCAACGCAAATCGAGCGGGGGGATGCACAGATACGCAGTATTTT
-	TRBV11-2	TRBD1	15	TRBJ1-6	CASSLNRGGNSPLHF	TGTGCCAGCAGCTTGAACAGGGGGGGTAACTCACCCCTCCACTTT
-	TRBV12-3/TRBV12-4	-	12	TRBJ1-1	CASTKRETEAFF	TGTGCCAGCACCAAAAGGGAGACTGAAGCTTTCTTT
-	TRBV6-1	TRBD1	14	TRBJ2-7	CASSDDRGRSEQYF	TGTGCCAGCAGTGACGACAGGGGGCGGTCCGAGCAGTACTTC
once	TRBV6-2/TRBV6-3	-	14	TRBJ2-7	CASSSDRFPYEQYF	TGTGCCAGCAGTTCCGACAGGTTCCCCTACGAGCAGTACTTC
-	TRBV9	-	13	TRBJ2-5	CASSSGGQETQYF	TGTGCCAGCAGCTCGGGCGGGCAAGAGACCCAGTACTTC
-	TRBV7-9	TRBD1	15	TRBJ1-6	CASSSRDRDNSPLHF	TGTGCCAGCAGCTCCAGGGACAGGGATAATTCACCCCTCCACTTT